The 13 T cell receptor beta chains listed next were all sequenced from one sample in a study of blood T cell repertoires in COVID-19. The assay was immunoSEQ multiplex PCR, and TCRdb's table has in-frame clones only and misses some. The sample lists approximately 470,000 clones; 87% were seen once. The specimen sequenced was PBMCs or T cells enriched from blood (not recorded which). The source is a woman between 18 and 29 years old who had recovered from COVID-19.

This chain joins TRBV3-1 (or the pseudogene TRBV3-2) and TRBJ1-1; TRBD1 might be the D (5 bases). CDR3 size: 13 residues. V lost 1 base and J lost 7, with 10 bases in between. CDR1 is LGHDT and CDR2 is YNNKEL in the germline V gene (reference sequence). CDR3 loop: CASSQGGGDEAFF. The CDR3 DNA sequence: TGTGCCAGCAGCCAAGGGGGCGGAGATGAAGCTTTCTTT.

This sequence joins TRBV25-1 and TRBJ1-6; 7 positions match TRBD1. With V trimmed by 1 base and J by 2 bases, 2 bases remained unmatched. This CDR3 comprises 16 residues. The germline gives CDR1 MGHDK, CDR2 SYGVNS. As DNA, the CDR3 is TGTGCCAGCAGTGAATGGGGACAGACCTATAATTCACCCCTCCACTTT. Its translation is CASSEWGQTYNSPLHF.

The CDR3 is CASSPLLNTEAFF. CDR3 DNA: TGTGCCAGCAGTCCCTTGTTGAACACTGAAGCTTTCTTT. The chain uses TRBV6-5 and TRBJ1-1; the D is unclear. The CDR3 length is 13 residues. The V end lost 5 bases, the J end lost 0 bases, and 7 bases lay between the germline ends. Germline V gene sequence: CDR1 MNHEY, CDR2 SVGAGI.

The rearrangement joins TRBV7-8 to TRBJ2-3; no clear D gene. The V end lost 5 bases, the J end lost 1 base, and 13 bases lay between the germline ends. The CDR3 consists of 15 residues. The germline V gene encodes CDR1 SGHVS and CDR2 FQNEAQ. This chain's CDR3 is CASSPLGSRTDTQYF. In DNA form, the CDR3 reads TGTGCCAGCAGCCCACTGGGCAGCCGCACAGATACGCAGTATTTT.

The gene calls are TRBV6-5 and TRBJ1-2, with D hard to call. Per germline, CDR1 MNHEY and CDR2 SVGAGI. V was cut by 0 bases and J by 3 bases, with 11 bases left in between. This CDR3 has 15 amino acids. CDR3 protein: CASSYSGTAHYGYTF. DNA of the CDR3: TGTGCCAGCAGTTACTCGGGCACTGCCCACTATGGCTACACCTTC.

This clone was counted once. The chain combines TRBV4-2 with TRBJ1-2, with TRBD1 matching over 9 bases. Germline CDR1 reads LGHNA; CDR2 reads YNFKEQ. J was trimmed by 5 bases and V by 0 bases; bases with no gene match: 10. The CDR3 totals 17 residues. As DNA, the CDR3 is TGTGCCAGCAGCCAAGATCAGGGACAGGGAAACGATTATGGCTACACCTTC. As protein: CASSQDQGQGNDYGYTF.

Turning to this clone: The sample holds other DNA sequences that translate to the same CDR3. V usage is TRBV12-3 or TRBV12-4 and J usage is TRBJ1-1, with D uncertain. The V gene lost 3 bases and the J gene lost 5 bases, with 7 bases spanning the gap. The CDR3 totals 12 residues. CDR3 in DNA: TGTGCCAGCAGTTTTAGAGGGACTGAAGCTTTCTTT. This translates into CASSFRGTEAFF.

This clone came up once. The V and J genes are TRBV19 and TRBJ1-2; D is undetermined. CDR3 size: 15 residues. CDR1 LNHDA and CDR2 SQIVND come from the germline V gene (reference sequence). V was pared by 3 bases and J by 2 bases, with 13 bases between. The DNA for the CDR3 is TGTGCCAGTAGTATCTCGGTAGAAAGCAACTATGGCTACACCTTC. This sequence encodes CASSISVESNYGYTF.

The chain couples TRBV5-4 to TRBJ1-6, with D possibly TRBD1 on 6 matching bases. CDR1 and CDR2 (germline): SGHNT, YYREEE (reference sequence). This CDR3 is 15 amino acids long. V was trimmed by 4 bases and J by 7 bases, leaving 15 bases between them. CDR3 region: CASSLGAGQNSPLHF. The CDR3 region has the DNA TGTGCCAGCAGCCTGGGGGCAGGGCAGAATTCACCCCTCCACTTT.

The V call is TRBV5-1, the J call TRBJ2-1, with TRBD2 identical over 11 bases. There are 17 residues in the CDR3. The germline V gene has CDR1 SGHRS and CDR2 YFSETQ. The V segment lost 3 bases and the J segment 4 bases; nucleotides outside the gene matches: 9. The CDR3 region has the DNA TGCGCCAGCAGCTCAACTCCCCTAGCGGGGGGATACAATGAGCAGTTCTTC. Translation: CASSSTPLAGGYNEQFF.

The rearrangement links TRBV3-1 (or the pseudogene TRBV3-2) to TRBJ2-7; D is uncertain. This CDR3 is 13 amino acids long. V lost 3 bases and J 1 base, leaving 7 bases between the germline ends. Germline loops: CDR1 LGHDT, CDR2 YNNKEL (reference sequence). The CDR3 here is CASSQKPSYEQYF. As DNA, the CDR3 is TGTGCCAGCAGCCAGAAGCCTTCCTACGAGCAGTACTTC.

The chain links TRBV23-1 to TRBJ2-7; TRBD2 might be the D (5 bases). TRBV23-1 is known as an ORF, though its function is uncertain. The CDR3 has 15 amino acids. Trimming removed 4 bases from V and 5 bases from J, with 18 bases in between. The CDR3 region is CASSRDGEESHEQYF. CDR3 DNA sequence: TGCGCCAGCAGTCGTGACGGGGAAGAATCGCACGAGCAGTACTTC.

The V and J genes are TRBV2 and TRBJ1-4; D is perhaps TRBD1 (5 bases). CDR1 is SNHLY, CDR2 FYNNEI, per germline. The CDR3 extends over 13 amino acids. V shed 4 bases and J shed 8 bases, with 11 bases lying between them. The CDR3 coding sequence is TGTGCCAGCAGTGGGGGGGGTAGGGAAAAACTGTTTTTT. It codes for CASSGGGREKLFF.